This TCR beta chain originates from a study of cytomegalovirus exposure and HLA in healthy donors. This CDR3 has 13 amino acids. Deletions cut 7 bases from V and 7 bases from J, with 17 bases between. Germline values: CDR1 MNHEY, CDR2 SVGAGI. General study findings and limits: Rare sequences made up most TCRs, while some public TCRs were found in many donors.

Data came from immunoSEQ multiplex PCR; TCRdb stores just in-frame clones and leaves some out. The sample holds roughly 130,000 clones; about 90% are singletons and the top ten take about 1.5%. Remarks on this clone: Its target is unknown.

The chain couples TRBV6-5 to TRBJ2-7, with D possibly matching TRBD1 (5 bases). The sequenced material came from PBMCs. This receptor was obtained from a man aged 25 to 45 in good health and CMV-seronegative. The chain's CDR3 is CASTGRAPREQYF. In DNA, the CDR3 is TGTGCCAGCACCGGCAGGGCCCCCCGAGAGCAGTACTTC.